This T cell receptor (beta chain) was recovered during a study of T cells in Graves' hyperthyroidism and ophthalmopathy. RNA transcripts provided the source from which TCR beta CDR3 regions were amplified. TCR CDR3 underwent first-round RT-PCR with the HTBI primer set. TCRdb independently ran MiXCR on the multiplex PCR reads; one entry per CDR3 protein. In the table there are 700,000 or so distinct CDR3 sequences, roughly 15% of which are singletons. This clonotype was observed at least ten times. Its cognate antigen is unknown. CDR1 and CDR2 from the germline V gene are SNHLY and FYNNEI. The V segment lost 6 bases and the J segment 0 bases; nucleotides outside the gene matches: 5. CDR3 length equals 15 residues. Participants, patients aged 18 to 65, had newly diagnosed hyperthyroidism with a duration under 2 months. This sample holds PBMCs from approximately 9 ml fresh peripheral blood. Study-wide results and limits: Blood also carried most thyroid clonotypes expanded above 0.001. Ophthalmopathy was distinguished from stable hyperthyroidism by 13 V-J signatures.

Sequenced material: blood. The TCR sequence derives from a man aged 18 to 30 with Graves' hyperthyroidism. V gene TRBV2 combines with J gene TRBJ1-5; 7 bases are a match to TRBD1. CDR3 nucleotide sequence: TGTGCCAGCAGGGGGACAGTCTATAGCAATCAGCCCCAGCATTTT. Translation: CASRGTVYSNQPQHF.